The entry below describes one TCR beta chain. Its specificity is unknown. Deep was the level at which the assay was run. The data were produced by immunoSEQ multiplex PCR, yet TCRdb's version contains in-frame clones alone and is incomplete. The data show approximately 1.9 million clones, with just under 95% seen just once and around 1.8% held by the top ten. This record belongs to a study of shared clonotypes between healthy human individuals. Naive CD8 cells, CD45RO-negative and positively selected for CCR7, excluded terminally differentiated effector memory CD45RA+ cells. The CDR3 loop spans 16 amino acids. V shed 5 bases and J shed 1 base, with 18 bases lying between them. Germline V lookup: CDR1 MNHEY, CDR2 SMNVEV (reference sequence). Study-wide findings and caveats: Sharing across four donors was highest in naive CD4 (roughly 5%) and lowest in memory CD8 (about 0.4%). The study found lower generation probabilities in non-shared clonotypes than in those shared by all four donors. Relative to memory subsets, naive subsets generally showed larger estimated richness.

This rearrangement joins TRBV27 to TRBJ2-7, with D maybe TRBD2 (5 bases). Material: naive CD8+ T cells from PBMCs. This TCR was recovered from a man younger than 35 in good health. Some clones in this sample may be carry-over from other donors' samples. The CDR3 is CASSPSLGGRSYEQYF. The DNA of the CDR3 is TGTGCCAGCAGTCCATCTCTAGGAGGAAGGTCCTACGAGCAGTACTTC.